Below, 14 T cell receptor beta chains from the same sample are listed, as sequenced in a study of OX40 agonist ivuxolimab in advanced cancers. Method: immunoSEQ multiplex PCR; TCRdb's copy keeps in-frame clones and lacks some. In the table there are fewer than 85,000 clones, 75% to 85% of which are singletons. The sequences come from CD4+ or CD8+ T cells sorted from blood, collected in a trial of the OX40 agonist ivuxolimab. The receptors here all came from an adult with an advanced solid tumor such as melanoma, head and neck, liver or kidney cancer.

This clone was found a few times. The chain combines TRBV4-1 with TRBJ2-7; 7 nucleotides match TRBD2. This CDR3 region has 14 residues. Trimming took 6 bases from V and 3 from J; bases not matched to a gene: 8. The germline V gene encodes CDR1 MGHRA and CDR2 YSYEKL. The CDR3 is CASSTGEGSYEQYF. DNA for the CDR3: TGCGCCAGCAGTACTGGGGAGGGTAGCTACGAGCAGTACTTC.

This chain connects TRBV7-9 to TRBJ1-2; D not resolved. V lost 2 bases, J lost 2 bases, and 15 bases lay in between. Germline CDR1 and CDR2: SEHNR and FQNEAQ (reference sequence). The CDR3 has 16 residues. The CDR3 spells CASSLFPGGSNYGYTF. CDR3 in DNA: TGTGCCAGCAGCTTATTTCCGGGAGGCTCCAACTATGGCTACACCTTC.

The CDR3 sequence: CASSYATGPAYNEQFF. CDR3 sequence (DNA): TGTGCCAGCAGTTACGCGACAGGGCCGGCATACAATGAGCAGTTCTTC. The gene calls are TRBV6-5 and TRBJ2-1; 7 nucleotides line up with TRBD1. Germline CDR1 and CDR2: MNHEY and SVGAGI. Losses at the gene ends were 2 bases for V and 4 bases for J; bases not matched to a gene: 8. CDR3 length: 16 amino acids.

The genes are TRBV6-5 and TRBJ1-2; 7 nucleotides line up with TRBD1. CDR3 size: 13 residues. Germline CDR1 reads MNHEY; CDR2 reads SVGAGI. Trimming at V came to 4 bases and at J to 2 bases, leaving 1 base not matched to a gene. The CDR3 nucleotides read TGTGCCAGCAGTTTGACAGGGAACTATGGCTACACCTTC. Its translation is CASSLTGNYGYTF.

The rearrangement links TRBV2 to TRBJ1-2, with D perhaps matching TRBD1 (5 bases). V lost 8 bases and J 4 bases, leaving 17 bases between the germline ends. This CDR3 spans 14 amino acids. Per germline, CDR1 SNHLY and CDR2 FYNNEI. CDR3 protein: CASAFGQNGYGYTF. CDR3 coding DNA: TGTGCCAGCGCTTTCGGACAAAACGGCTATGGCTACACCTTC.

The rearrangement links TRBV9 to TRBJ1-2, with no clear D. In germline, CDR1 is SGDLS, CDR2 YYNGEE. Trimming removed 2 bases at V and 0 bases at J, with 5 bases between. The CDR3 extends over 13 amino acids. DNA of the CDR3: TGTGCCAGCAGCGTTGGGACTAACTATGGCTACACCTTC. Amino acid sequence: CASSVGTNYGYTF.

CDR3 coding DNA: TGTGCCAGCAGTTTTACTCGGCTCTACGAGCAGTACTTC. It specifies CASSFTRLYEQYF. The chain uses TRBV27 and TRBJ2-7; unclear D gene. This CDR3 spans 13 amino acids. CDR1 and CDR2 from the germline V gene are MNHEY and SMNVEV (reference sequence). V was cut by 3 bases and J by 3 bases, with 9 bases left in between.

The J gene is TRBJ2-3, the V gene TRBV6-6, with TRBD1 matching 7 bases. With V trimmed by 7 bases and J by 5 bases, 9 bases remained unmatched. The CDR3 extends over 14 amino acids. From germline, CDR1 is MNHNY and CDR2 SVGAGI (reference sequence). The CDR3 loop reads CASTYEGAEDTQYF. As DNA, the CDR3 is TGTGCCAGCACCTACGAGGGGGCAGAAGATACGCAGTATTTT.

The rearrangement joins TRBV19 to TRBJ2-1; 7 nucleotides agree with TRBD2. The CDR3 consists of 16 residues. Germline-derived CDR1 and CDR2 are LNHDA and SQIVND (reference sequence). V lost 6 bases, J lost 6 bases, and 14 bases stayed unmatched. CDR3 coding DNA: TGTGCCAGTAGCGAGAGAGTGGGAGGGAGTGGCAATGAGCAGTTCTTC. The encoded protein is CASSERVGGSGNEQFF. Combining the CDR3 with reference TRBV19 and TRBJ2-1 gives the whole variable domain DGGITQSPKYLFRKEGQNVTLSCEQNLNHDAMYWYRQDPGQGLRLIYYSQIVNDFQKGDIAEGYSVSREKKESFPLTVTSAQKNPTAFYLCASSERVGGSGNEQFFGPGTRLTVL.

The sample holds a few counts of this clone. The chain has TRBV5-1 and TRBJ1-2, with D perhaps matching TRBD1 (5 bases). V was trimmed by 0 bases and J by 5 bases, leaving 11 bases between them. This CDR3 contains 14 residues. Germline CDR1 and CDR2: SGHRS and YFSETQ. In nucleotides, the CDR3 is TGCGCCAGCAGCTTGGAGGCAGGGATGTATGGCTACACCTTC. It codes for CASSLEAGMYGYTF.

This clone was recorded only once. The V gene is TRBV7-2, the J gene TRBJ2-2; 14 positions agree with TRBD2. The length of the CDR3 is 18 residues. With 1 base clipped from V and 4 bases from J, the junction kept 5 bases outside the gene matches. From germline, CDR1 is SGHTA and CDR2 FQGNSA. CDR3 sequence: CASSLEGLAGDLTGELFF. CDR3 nucleotide sequence: TGTGCCAGCAGCTTAGAGGGACTAGCGGGAGACCTCACCGGGGAGCTGTTTTTT.

Sample share makes this clone medium-sized (0.01 to 0.1%). This sequence joins TRBV7-2 and TRBJ1-5; 8 nucleotides agree with TRBD1. Losses at the gene ends were 3 bases for V and 3 bases for J; bases not matched to a gene: 7. CDR3 length equals 16 residues. In germline, CDR1 is SGHTA, CDR2 FQGNSA. The CDR3 DNA follows: TGTGCCAGCAGCTTGCAGGGGGCTGGGTTCAATCAGCCCCAGCATTTT. This sequence encodes CASSLQGAGFNQPQHF.

V and J are TRBV14 and TRBJ2-1; unclear D gene. Germline-derived CDR1 and CDR2 are SGHDN and FVKESK. The length of the CDR3 is 13 residues. V lost 3 bases and J lost 4, with 7 bases in between. The CDR3 loop is CASSHQLYNEQFF. CDR3 nucleotide sequence: TGTGCCAGCAGCCATCAACTTTACAATGAGCAGTTCTTC.

This chain links TRBV5-1 with TRBJ2-3; no definite D call. The CDR3 spans 16 residues. Between the trimmed V and J ends, which lost 2 bases and 0 bases, there was a span of 13 bases. Germline V gene lookup returns CDR1 SGHRS and CDR2 YFSETQ. The DNA of the CDR3 is TGCGCCAGCAGCTTATCCGGTAGTACTAGCACAGATACGCAGTATTTT. Translating gives CASSLSGSTSTDTQYF. The whole variable domain, filled in from reference TRBV5-1 and TRBJ2-3, reads KAGVTQTPRYLIKTRGQQVTLSCSPISGHRSVSWYQQTPGQGLQFLFEYFSETQRNKGNFPGRFSGRQFSNSRSEMNVSTLELGDSALYLCASSLSGSTSTDTQYFGPGTRLTVL.